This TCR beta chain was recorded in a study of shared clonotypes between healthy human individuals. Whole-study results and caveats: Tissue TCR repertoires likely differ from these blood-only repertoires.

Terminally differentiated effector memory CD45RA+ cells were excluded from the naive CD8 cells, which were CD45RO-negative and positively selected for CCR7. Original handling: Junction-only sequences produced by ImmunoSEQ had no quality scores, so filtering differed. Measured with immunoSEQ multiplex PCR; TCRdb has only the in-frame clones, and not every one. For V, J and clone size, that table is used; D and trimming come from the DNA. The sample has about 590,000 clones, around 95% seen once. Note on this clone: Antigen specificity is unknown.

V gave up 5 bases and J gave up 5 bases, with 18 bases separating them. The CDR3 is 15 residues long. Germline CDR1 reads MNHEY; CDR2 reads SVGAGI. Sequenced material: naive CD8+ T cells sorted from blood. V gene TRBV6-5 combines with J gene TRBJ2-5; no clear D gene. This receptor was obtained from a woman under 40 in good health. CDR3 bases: TGTGCCAGCAGTCAAATTGCTGAAGGGCTGGAGACCCAGTACTTC. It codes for CASSQIAEGLETQYF.